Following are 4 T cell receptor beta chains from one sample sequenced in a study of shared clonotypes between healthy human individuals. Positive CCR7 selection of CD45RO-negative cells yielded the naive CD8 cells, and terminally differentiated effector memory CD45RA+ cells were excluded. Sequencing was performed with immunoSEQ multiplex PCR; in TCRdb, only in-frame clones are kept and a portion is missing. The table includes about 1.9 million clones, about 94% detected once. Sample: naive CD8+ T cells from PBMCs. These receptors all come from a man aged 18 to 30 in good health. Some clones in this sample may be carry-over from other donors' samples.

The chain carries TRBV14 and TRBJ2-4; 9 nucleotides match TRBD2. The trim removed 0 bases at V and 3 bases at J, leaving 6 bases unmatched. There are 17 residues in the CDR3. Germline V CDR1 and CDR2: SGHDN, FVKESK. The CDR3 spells CASSQEEREEVKNIQYF. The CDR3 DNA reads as TGTGCCAGCAGCCAAGAGGAGCGGGAGGAGGTCAAAAACATTCAGTACTTC.

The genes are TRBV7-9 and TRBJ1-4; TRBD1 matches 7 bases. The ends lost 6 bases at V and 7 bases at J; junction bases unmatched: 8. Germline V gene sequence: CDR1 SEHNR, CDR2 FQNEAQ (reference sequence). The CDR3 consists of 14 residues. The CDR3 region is CASRETGSGEKLFF. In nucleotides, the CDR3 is TGTGCCAGCAGAGAGACAGGGAGTGGTGAAAAACTGTTTTTT.

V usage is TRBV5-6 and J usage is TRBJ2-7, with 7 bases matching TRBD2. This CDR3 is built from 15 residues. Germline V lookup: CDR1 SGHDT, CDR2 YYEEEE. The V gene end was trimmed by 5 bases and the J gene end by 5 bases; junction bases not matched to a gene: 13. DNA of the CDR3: TGTGCCAGCAGTAATAGTTCGGGAGGTGGCGACGAGCAGTACTTC. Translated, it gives CASSNSSGGGDEQYF.

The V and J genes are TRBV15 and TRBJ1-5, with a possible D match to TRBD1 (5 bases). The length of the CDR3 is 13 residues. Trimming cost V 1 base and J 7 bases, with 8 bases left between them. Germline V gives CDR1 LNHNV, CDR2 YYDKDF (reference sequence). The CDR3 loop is CATSRAGYQPQHF. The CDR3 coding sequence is TGTGCCACCAGCAGAGCAGGGTACCAGCCCCAGCATTTT.